Presented here are 8 T cell receptor beta chains from one specimen sequenced in a study of tumor-infiltrating lymphocytes in primary liver carcinoma. TCR beta cDNA was made from approximately 500 ng total RNA with a constant-region primer. Slightly modified ARM-PCR, run as three nested multiplex PCR rounds, produced the TCR beta libraries. TRBV1-TRBV30 forward primers and a C-beta reverse primer were used in the first two PCR rounds, which each ran for 9 to 10 cycles. TCRdb fed the multiplex PCR reads into MiXCR, producing one record per CDR3 protein. The sample includes 330,000 or so distinct CDR3 sequences, around 60% of them seen just once. The authors took blood RNA from unsorted whole blood and also extracted germline DNA. The sample consisted of peripheral blood. These receptors came from a man aged 40-55 years with primary liver carcinoma and hepatitis B virus infection.

Notes on this clonotype: This may be a read error, as it is one base from a much larger clone. The gene calls are TRBV14 and TRBJ2-7; a possible D gene is TRBD2 (6 bases). Per germline, CDR1 SGHDN and CDR2 FVKESK. The CDR3 sequence is 13 residues long. Written as DNA, the CDR3 is TGTGCCAGCAGCGGAAGCGGGTCCTACGGGCAGTACTTC. As protein: CASSGSGSYGQYF.

Many counts were recorded for this clonotype. The genes are TRBV6-5 and TRBJ2-3, with D unresolved. The CDR3 runs 15 residues. Germline V CDR1 and CDR2: MNHEY, SVGAGI. V dropped 0 bases and J dropped 6 bases, with 13 bases sitting between them. Written as DNA, the CDR3 is TGTGCCAGCAGTTACTCTACCCTCGAAGGGGATACGCAGTATTTT. Its translation: CASSYSTLEGDTQYF.

Comment on this clonotype: This may stem from a read error, because a much larger clone lies one nucleotide away. The gene calls are TRBV6-5 and TRBJ2-1, with 7 bases fitting TRBD2. The germline V gene has CDR1 MNHEY and CDR2 SVGAGI. The CDR3 is 14 residues long. The chain's CDR3 is CTSSSGGTNNEQFF. CDR3 DNA: TGTACCAGCAGTTCCGGCGGGACTAACAATGAGCAGTTCTTC.

The V call is TRBV12-5, the J call TRBJ2-1; D remains unclear. Germline V gene sequence: CDR1 LGHNT, CDR2 FRNRAP. Trimming shortened V by 1 base and J by 8 bases, and 21 bases separated the two germline ends. The CDR3 length is 17 residues. This chain's CDR3 is CASGLAAGGPGCHEQFF. The CDR3 nucleotides are TGTGCTAGTGGTTTGGCTGCCGGCGGACCAGGTTGTCATGAGCAGTTCTTC.

This clonotype has ten or more counts. The V gene is TRBV6-6, the J gene TRBJ1-4; no reliable D call. V gave up 2 bases and J gave up 6 bases, with 16 bases separating them. The CDR3 extends over 16 amino acids. The germline gives CDR1 MNHNY, CDR2 SVGAGI (reference sequence). CDR3 residues: CASSYVAGRPDEKLFF. Here the CDR3 DNA reads TGTGCCAGCAGTTACGTTGCCGGTCGACCTGATGAAAAACTGTTTTTT.

The chain links TRBV11-2 to TRBJ1-1; 7 bases match TRBD1. Per germline, CDR1 SGHAT and CDR2 FQNNGV. The CDR3 covers 12 residues. Losses at the gene ends were 5 bases for V and 11 bases for J; bases not matched to a gene: 8. CDR3 nucleotide sequence: TGTGCCAGCAGCGGCACTGCGACAGGGGCTTTCTTT. It translates to CASSGTATGAFF.

V gene TRBV29-1 combines with J gene TRBJ2-7; 9 bases are shared with TRBD2. The junction had 5 bases not matched to a gene; V was cut back by 3 bases and J by 2 bases. The CDR3 is 14 residues long. Germline values: CDR1 SQVTM, CDR2 ANQGSEA. The CDR3 loop reads CSVETSGYTYEQYF. The CDR3 region has the DNA TGCAGCGTTGAGACTAGCGGTTACACCTACGAGCAGTACTTC.

As to this clonotype: One end of the junction fails to match germline, which may point to a read error. The V and J genes are TRBV5-5 and TRBJ2-3, with D maybe TRBD2 (6 bases). The length of the CDR3 is 15 residues. Germline assignment: CDR1 SGHKS and CDR2 YYEKEE (reference sequence). The CDR3 reads CASSLEGLPTDKQYF. CDR3 coding DNA: TGTGCAAGCAGCTTGGAGGGGCTACCCACAGATAAGCAGTATTTT.